The clone carrying this T cell receptor (beta chain) was observed many times. These data belong to a study of neurological immune-mediated disorders. TCRdb re-derived calls from the 5' RACE reads in MiXCR, one entry per CDR3 protein. The sample consists of around 37,000 distinct CDR3 sequences, 13% to 15% of them appearing once. This TCR was sampled from a woman between 45 and 60 years old with HTLV-1-associated myelopathy (HAM/TSP). Sequenced material: PBMCs.

CDR3 sequence: CASSQGLAGSGGETQYF. CDR3 nucleotide sequence: TGTGCCAGCAGCCAAGGACTAGCGGGGTCCGGGGGTGAGACCCAGTACTTC. The chain joins TRBV7-2 to TRBJ2-5, with 12 bases matching TRBD2. In germline, CDR1 is SGHTA, CDR2 FQGNSA. The CDR3 length is 17 residues. The V segment lost 5 bases and the J segment 5 bases; nucleotides outside the gene matches: 12.